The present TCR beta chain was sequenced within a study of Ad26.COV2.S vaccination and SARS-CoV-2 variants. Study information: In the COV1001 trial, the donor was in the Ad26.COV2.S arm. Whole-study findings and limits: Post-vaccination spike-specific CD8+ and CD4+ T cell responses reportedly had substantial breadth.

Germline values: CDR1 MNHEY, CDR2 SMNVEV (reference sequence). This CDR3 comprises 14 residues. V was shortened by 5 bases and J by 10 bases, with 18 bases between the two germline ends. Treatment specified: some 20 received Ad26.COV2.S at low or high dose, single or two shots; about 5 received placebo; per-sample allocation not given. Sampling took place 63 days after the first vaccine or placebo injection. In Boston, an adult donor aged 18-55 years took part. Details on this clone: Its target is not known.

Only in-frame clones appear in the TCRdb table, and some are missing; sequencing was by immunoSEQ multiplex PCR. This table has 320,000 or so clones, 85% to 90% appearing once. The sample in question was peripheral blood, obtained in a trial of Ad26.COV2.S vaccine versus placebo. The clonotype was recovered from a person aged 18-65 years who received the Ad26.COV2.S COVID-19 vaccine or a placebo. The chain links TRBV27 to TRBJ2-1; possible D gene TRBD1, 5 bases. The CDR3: CASSGQGGAREQFF. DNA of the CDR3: TGTGCCAGCAGTGGTCAGGGTGGGGCGCGGGAGCAGTTCTTC.